The rows below give T cell receptor beta chains drawn from one sample of a study of blood T cell repertoires in COVID-19. The protocol was immunoSEQ multiplex PCR, while the TCRdb copy is restricted to in-frame clones and leaves out a portion. The table has about 41,000 clones, about 90% seen once. The sample taken for sequencing was peripheral blood. These receptors were taken from a man aged 55 to 70 with acute or convalescent COVID-19. Both conserved end residues are part of each CDR3. The D gene is left open where the match is weak. Clone size, where shown, is once, few, many, or a class for clones that have expanded.

j_gene,abundance,len,v_gene,d_gene,CDR3nt,CDR3aa
TRBJ2-7,-,16,TRBV6-1,TRBD1,TGTGCCAGCAGTGAACCCCCCGGGACAGGGTCCTACGAGCAGTACTTC,CASSEPPGTGSYEQYF
TRBJ2-1,-,19,TRBV18,TRBD2,TGTGCCAGCTCACCACCTACAGGTCGGCGGGCCTCGGGGGGCAATGAGCAGTTCTTC,CASSPPTGRRASGGNEQFF
TRBJ2-1,once,16,TRBV4-3,TRBD2,TGCGCCAGCAGCCTCGGGGGGGGATCTTCCTACAATGAGCAGTTCTTC,CASSLGGGSSYNEQFF
TRBJ1-3,-,15,TRBV7-2,TRBD1,TGTGCCAGCAGCCCGGACAGGGGCTCTGGAAACACCATATATTTT,CASSPDRGSGNTIYF
TRBJ2-7,-,15,TRBV10-2,TRBD1,TGCGCCAGCGGGGGACAGTTAGACTCCCATTACGAGCAGTACTTC,CASGGQLDSHYEQYF
TRBJ1-1,once,13,TRBV12-3/TRBV12-4,-,TGTGCCAGCAGCCTTAACAGGAACACTGAAGCTTTCTTT,CASSLNRNTEAFF
TRBJ1-6,-,12,TRBV30,-,TGTGTTGGAGGCTCCTATAATTCACCCCTCCACTTT,CVGGSYNSPLHF
TRBJ1-1,once,15,TRBV14,-,TGTGCCAGCAGCCAAACGTTGTGGCAGGGCACTGAAGCTTTCTTT,CASSQTLWQGTEAFF
TRBJ1-2,-,13,TRBV6-5,TRBD1,TGTGCCAGCAGAATCGACAGGGTTGGGGGCTACACCTTC,CASRIDRVGGYTF
TRBJ1-1,-,12,TRBV13,TRBD1,TGTGCCAGCAGCTTCTGGACAGGGGAAGCTTTCTTT,CASSFWTGEAFF
TRBJ2-7,-,17,TRBV5-8,TRBD1,TGTGCCAGCAGCTTGGTTGGGACAGGGGGGCCTGGAGACGAGCAGTACTTC,CASSLVGTGGPGDEQYF
TRBJ2-2,-,16,TRBV7-3,TRBD2,TGTGCCAGCAGCCGACTAGCGGGGGAGTACACCGGGGAGCTGTTTTTT,CASSRLAGEYTGELFF
TRBJ2-3,-,16,TRBV6-1,TRBD2,TGTGCCAGCAGTGAAACCGGGACTAAATACACAGATACGCAGTATTTT,CASSETGTKYTDTQYF
TRBJ2-5,-,15,TRBV7-2,-,TGTGCCAGCAGCTTAGATCCGACTAACCAAGAGACCCAGTACTTC,CASSLDPTNQETQYF
TRBJ1-5,-,14,TRBV2,TRBD1,TGTGCCAGCAAAGGGACAGGGAGCAATCAGCCCCAGCATTTT,CASKGTGSNQPQHF
TRBJ2-2,-,17,TRBV27,TRBD2,TGTGCCAGCAGTTTTTCTCCTAGCGGGGAGAACACCGGGGAGCTGTTTTTT,CASSFSPSGENTGELFF
TRBJ1-6,once,16,TRBV27,-,TGTGCCAGCGGACTAAGCACGAAGGGTTATAATTCACCCCTCCACTTT,CASGLSTKGYNSPLHF
TRBJ2-2,-,12,TRBV6-5,-,TGTGCCAGCAGAGGGGGTACCGGGGAGCTGTTTTTT,CASRGGTGELFF
TRBJ2-3,-,14,TRBV6-5,TRBD2,TGTGCCAGCAGAGGAGCGGGGGGGCGTGATACGCAGTATTTT,CASRGAGGRDTQYF
TRBJ1-2,once,15,TRBV4-2,TRBD1,TGTGCCAGCAGCCCGACCGACAGGGCTATGATAGGCTACACCTTC,CASSPTDRAMIGYTF
TRBJ2-5,-,15,TRBV6-2/TRBV6-3,-,TGTGCCAGCAGTTATCGCGCCCTCCCCGTAGAGACCCAGTACTTC,CASSYRALPVETQYF
TRBJ1-5,few,18,TRBV7-8,TRBD1,TGTGCCAGCAGCTTAGCCGACCGGAGACAGGGGCTTAATCAGCCCCAGCATTTT,CASSLADRRQGLNQPQHF